These 3 T cell receptor beta chains were sequenced from one sample in a study of blood T cell repertoires in COVID-19. Assay used: immunoSEQ multiplex PCR; TCRdb lists only in-frame clones, some missing. The repertoire holds approximately 400,000 clones, with around 87% as singletons. Sequenced sample: PBMCs or T cells enriched from blood (not recorded which). The receptor source for this set is a man between 25 and 39 years old who had recovered from COVID-19.

This chain joins TRBV7-9 and TRBJ1-1, with D possibly TRBD1 on 5 matching bases. The length of the CDR3 is 13 residues. Trimming cost V 4 bases and J 6 bases, with 12 bases left between them. Looked up from germline, CDR1 is SEHNR and CDR2 is FQNEAQ (reference sequence). The CDR3 bases are TGTGCCAGCAGCTGGGGGACGGGAGCTGAAGCTTTCTTT. Protein sequence: CASSWGTGAEAFF.

The chain is built from TRBV19 and TRBJ2-1, with D perhaps matching TRBD2 (5 bases). Trimming left V 0 bases short and J 10 bases short, with 13 bases between. Germline CDR1 and CDR2: LNHDA and SQIVND (reference sequence). The CDR3 sequence is 14 residues long. The CDR3, as DNA: TGTGCCAGTAGTATAGAGAGCGGCCTGGGGGAGCAGTTCTTC. The encoded protein is CASSIESGLGEQFF.

J is TRBJ2-1 and V is TRBV24-1, with 8 positions matching TRBD1. CDR1 is KGHDR and CDR2 is SFDVKD in the germline V gene. The CDR3 contains 16 residues. Trimming at V came to 4 bases and at J to 2 bases, leaving 6 bases not matched to a gene. The CDR3 region has the DNA TGTGCCACCAGTGACGGTGACAGGGGCGCCTACAATGAGCAGTTCTTC. Translated: CATSDGDRGAYNEQFF.